Shown below are 23 T cell receptor beta chains from a single sample sequenced in a study of cytomegalovirus exposure and HLA in healthy donors. PCR amplification relied on 60 Vbeta primers (plus 13 Jbeta primers). The data were produced by immunoSEQ multiplex PCR, yet TCRdb's version contains in-frame clones alone and is incomplete. The sample has about 160,000 clones, approximately 71% seen once; the top ten hold more than 4%. Source material: PBMCs. These receptors came from a male donor in good health and CMV-seronegative.

The chain has TRBV7-9 and TRBJ1-1, with a tentative D call TRBD1 (5 bases). The CDR3 spans 16 residues. In germline, CDR1 is SEHNR, CDR2 FQNEAQ (reference sequence). V was shortened by 0 bases and J by 0 bases, with 11 bases between the two germline ends. The CDR3 loop is CASSLAPGMVNTEAFF. In DNA form, the CDR3 reads TGTGCCAGCAGCTTAGCGCCAGGGATGGTGAACACTGAAGCTTTCTTT.

The count of this clone is one. The chain couples TRBV27 to TRBJ1-4, with 10 bases fitting TRBD1. Germline V gene sequence: CDR1 MNHEY, CDR2 SMNVEV (reference sequence). The CDR3 runs 14 residues. Unmatched junction bases numbered 1, after V lost 4 bases and J lost 5 bases. CDR3 protein: CASSSGQGNEKLFF. CDR3 DNA: TGTGCCAGCAGTTCGGGACAGGGGAATGAAAAACTGTTTTTT.

The V and J genes are TRBV6-5 and TRBJ1-1; 9 bases fit TRBD1. V was clipped by 2 bases and J by 5 bases; unmatched bases: 6. The germline V gene has CDR1 MNHEY and CDR2 SVGAGI. The length of the CDR3 is 15 residues. CDR3 nucleotides: TGTGCCAGCAGTTACAAAGGGACAGGGCATACTGAAGCTTTCTTT. Translating gives CASSYKGTGHTEAFF.

The chain carries TRBV2 and TRBJ1-2, with D possibly being TRBD1 (5 bases). Between the trimmed V and J ends, which lost 4 bases and 8 bases, there was a span of 20 bases. The CDR3 loop spans 15 amino acids. Germline-derived CDR1 and CDR2 are SNHLY and FYNNEI. The CDR3 DNA reads TGTGCCAGCAGTGCGCCGACAGCCATTGAGAAGGGCTACACCTTC. Translating gives CASSAPTAIEKGYTF.

The V and J genes are TRBV9 and TRBJ2-6; perhaps TRBD2 as D (6 bases). Germline V gene data show CDR1 as SGDLS and CDR2 as YYNGEE. Deletions cut 3 bases from V and 4 bases from J, with 11 bases between. CDR3 length equals 15 residues. The CDR3 region is CASSDRGNGANVLTF. CDR3 in DNA: TGTGCCAGCAGCGACCGGGGGAACGGGGCCAACGTCCTGACTTTC.

The genes are TRBV6-6 and TRBJ1-5, with a possible D match to TRBD1 (6 bases). Trimming took 7 bases from V and 6 from J, leaving 16 bases between them. Germline V gene sequence: CDR1 MNHNY, CDR2 SVGAGI (reference sequence). The CDR3 loop spans 14 amino acids. The CDR3 DNA reads as TGTGCCAGCACTCAGAGCGGGGGCGGTCAGCCCCAGCATTTT. This codes for CASTQSGGGQPQHF.

On this clone itself: One junction end disagrees with the germline gene, perhaps due to a read error. The V call is TRBV6-5, the J call TRBJ1-2; maybe TRBD1 (5 bases). The CDR3 has 13 residues. Germline CDR1 MNHEY, CDR2 SVGAGI. The CDR3 nucleotides read TGTGCCAGCAGTTACATGAGAGGGACGGACTACCCCTTC. It specifies CASSYMRGTDYPF.

The chain employs TRBV5-4 and TRBJ2-1, with D possibly TRBD2 on 6 matching bases. CDR3 size: 15 residues. CDR1 is SGHNT and CDR2 is YYREEE in the germline V gene (reference sequence). V gave up 7 bases and J gave up 5 bases, with 19 bases separating them. Written as DNA, the CDR3 is TGTGCCAGCCGCTCTCCCGGGACTCTCGACAATGAGCAGTTCTTC. Amino acid sequence: CASRSPGTLDNEQFF.

This clone appeared a few times. CDR3 residues: CASRDYTQETQYF. In nucleotides, the CDR3 is TGTGCCAGCAGGGACTACACCCAAGAGACCCAGTACTTC. The V call is TRBV27, the J call TRBJ2-5; possibly TRBD2 for D (6 bases). Trimming took 6 bases from V and 1 from J, leaving 9 bases between them. This CDR3 region has 13 residues. Germline V gives CDR1 MNHEY, CDR2 SMNVEV (reference sequence).

The chain has TRBV2 and TRBJ2-5; D might be TRBD1 (5 bases). There are 12 residues in the CDR3. The germline CDR1 and CDR2 sequences are SNHLY and FYNNEI. The V gene lost 7 bases and the J gene lost 1 base, with 7 bases spanning the gap. CDR3 bases: TGTGCCAGCATGGACACCCAAGAGACCCAGTACTTC. It specifies CASMDTQETQYF.

The chain joins TRBV5-1 to TRBJ1-1, with D unresolved. Trimming shortened V by 0 bases and J by 5 bases, and 8 bases separated the two germline ends. Germline V CDR1 and CDR2: SGHRS, YFSETQ. This CDR3 comprises 13 residues. The CDR3 coding sequence is TGCGCCAGCAGCTTGGTGGTAGATACTGAAGCTTTCTTT. Protein sequence: CASSLVVDTEAFF. Drawing the rest from reference TRBV5-1 and TRBJ1-1, the complete variable domain is KAGVTQTPRYLIKTRGQQVTLSCSPISGHRSVSWYQQTPGQGLQFLFEYFSETQRNKGNFPGRFSGRQFSNSRSEMNVSTLELGDSALYLCASSLVVDTEAFFGQGTRLTVV.

This clone was observed once. The chain combines TRBV28 with TRBJ2-5; a possible D gene is TRBD2 (5 bases). Trimming took 6 bases from V and 11 from J, leaving 16 bases between them. The CDR3 extends over 12 amino acids. Germline loops: CDR1 MDHEN, CDR2 SYDVKM. The CDR3 sequence: CASRTTREIQYF. In DNA, the CDR3 is TGTGCCAGCAGGACCACCCGGGAAATACAGTACTTC.

The chain combines TRBV29-1 with TRBJ2-7, with 7 nucleotides matching TRBD1. The CDR3 covers 12 residues. V trimming: 3 bases; J trimming: 6 bases; junction bases outside the gene matches: 5. The germline gives CDR1 SQVTM, CDR2 ANQGSEA. DNA of the CDR3: TGCAGCGTTGACCCCGGGACAGCCGAGCAGTACTTC. This gives the protein CSVDPGTAEQYF.

This chain links TRBV21-1 with TRBJ1-6; the table names TRBD1, a call not compared with the DNA. TRBV21-1 is a recognized pseudogene. This CDR3 has 16 residues. The CDR3 DNA reads as TGTGCCAGCAGCAAGGCCCTGACAGGATGGAACTCACCCCTCCACTTT. This gives the protein CASSKALTGWNSPLHF.

V and J are TRBV7-2 and TRBJ2-7, with 8 bases matching TRBD2. Germline V gives CDR1 SGHTA, CDR2 FQGNSA. The CDR3 is made up of 15 amino acids. J gave up 4 bases and V 4 bases, and 9 bases lay outside the gene matches. This chain's CDR3 is CASSSFAGRAYEQYF. The CDR3 nucleotides are TGTGCCAGCAGCTCCTTTGCCGGGAGGGCGTACGAGCAGTACTTC.

The chain is built from TRBV28 and TRBJ2-5, with 12 bases fitting TRBD1. Germline V gene data show CDR1 as MDHEN and CDR2 as SYDVKM. V shed 2 bases and J 4 bases; nucleotides not matched to a gene: 5. This CDR3 spans 16 amino acids. The CDR3 spells CASSLRMGQGAETQYF. As DNA, the CDR3 is TGTGCCAGCAGTTTACGTATGGGACAGGGGGCAGAGACCCAGTACTTC. The whole variable domain, remainder taken from reference TRBV28 and TRBJ2-5, is DVKVTQSSRYLVKRTGEKVFLECVQDMDHENMFWYRQDPGLGLRLIYFSYDVKMKEKGDIPEGYSVSREKKERFSLILESASTNQTSMYLCASSLRMGQGAETQYFGPGTRLLVL.

In its sample, this clone was seen a few times. The V gene is TRBV4-2, the J gene TRBJ1-1; D is uncertain. This CDR3 is 14 amino acids long. The V gene lost 4 bases and the J gene lost 0 bases, with 9 bases spanning the gap. The germline CDR1 and CDR2 sequences are LGHNA and YNFKEQ. This CDR3 is CASSPGDLNTEAFF. The CDR3 DNA is TGTGCCAGCAGCCCGGGAGACCTGAACACTGAAGCTTTCTTT.

As concerns this clone: One end of the junction is discordant with germline, which a read error may explain. The rearrangement links TRBV7-9 to TRBJ1-4; 9 bases match TRBD1. The CDR3 extends over 16 amino acids. Looked up from germline, CDR1 is SEHNR and CDR2 is FQNEAQ (reference sequence). CDR3 nucleotide sequence: TGTTCCAGCAGCCCTGGACAGGGGCCGGGTAATGAAAAACTGTTTTTT. It specifies CSSSPGQGPGNEKLFF.

The chain uses TRBV7-9 and TRBJ1-1; D gene unclear. The germline V and J ends were trimmed by 5 bases and 0 bases, with 10 bases remaining between them. The CDR3 runs to 14 residues. The V gene's germline CDR1 is SEHNR and CDR2 FQNEAQ (reference sequence). For the CDR3, the DNA is TGTGCCAGCAGCCCCCCCCACATGAACACTGAAGCTTTCTTT. It specifies CASSPPHMNTEAFF.

DNA of the CDR3: TGTGCCTGGGGGTTGGCCTCCGGGCAGCCCCAGCATTTT. Its translation is CAWGLASGQPQHF. This sequence joins TRBV30 and TRBJ1-5; no clear D. CDR1 GTSNPN and CDR2 SVGIG come from the germline V gene (reference sequence). Trimming removed 5 bases from V and 7 bases from J, with 15 bases in between. CDR3 size: 13 residues.

CDR3 bases: TGTGCCAGCAGTTACAATACGGGGGAGCCCCAGCATTTT. This gives the protein CASSYNTGEPQHF. The chain carries TRBV6-5 and TRBJ1-5, with D possibly matching TRBD1 (5 bases). The V gene lost 2 bases and the J gene lost 8 bases, with 10 bases spanning the gap. CDR3 length: 13 residues. Germline CDR1 and CDR2: MNHEY and SVGAGI.

V is TRBV5-1 and J is TRBJ2-5; 11 nucleotides agree with TRBD1. Germline V gene sequence: CDR1 SGHRS, CDR2 YFSETQ. The junction had 3 bases not matched to a gene; V was cut back by 4 bases and J by 4 bases. CDR3 length: 14 residues. CDR3 sequence reads: CASSTGTGGETQYF. The CDR3 region has the DNA TGCGCCAGCAGCACCGGGACAGGGGGAGAGACCCAGTACTTC.

The chain has TRBV7-6 and TRBJ2-2, with a possible D match to TRBD2 (5 bases). V lost 2 bases and J 5 bases, leaving 9 bases between the germline ends. There are 14 residues in the CDR3. Germline V gene sequence: CDR1 SGHVS, CDR2 FNYEAQ. The CDR3 loop is CASSLWERTGELFF. Written as DNA, the CDR3 is TGTGCCAGCAGCTTATGGGAGAGGACCGGGGAGCTGTTTTTT. The variable domain in full, with the rest retrieved from reference TRBV7-6 and TRBJ2-2, is GAGVSQSPRYKVTKRGQDVALRCDPISGHVSLYWYRQALGQGPEFLTYFNYEAQQDKSGLPNDRFSAERPEGSISTLTIQRTEQRDSAMYRCASSLWERTGELFFGEGSRLTVL.